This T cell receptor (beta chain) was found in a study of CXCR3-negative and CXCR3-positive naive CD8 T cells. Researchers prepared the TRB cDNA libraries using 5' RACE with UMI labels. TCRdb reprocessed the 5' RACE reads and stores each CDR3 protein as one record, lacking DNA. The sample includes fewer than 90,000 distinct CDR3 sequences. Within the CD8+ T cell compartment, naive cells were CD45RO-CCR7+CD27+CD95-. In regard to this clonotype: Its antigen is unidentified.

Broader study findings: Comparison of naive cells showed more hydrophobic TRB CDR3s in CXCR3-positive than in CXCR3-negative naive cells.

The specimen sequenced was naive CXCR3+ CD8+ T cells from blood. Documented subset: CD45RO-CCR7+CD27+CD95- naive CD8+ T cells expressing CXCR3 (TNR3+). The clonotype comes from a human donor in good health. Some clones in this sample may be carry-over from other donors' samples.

CDR3 sequence reads: CASSLDAQGLYNEQFF. The rearrangement links TRBV11-2 to TRBJ2-1; TCRdb's D gene call, TRBD1, goes unchecked for lack of DNA. CDR1 is SGHAT, CDR2 FQNNGV, per germline. CDR3 length: 16 amino acids.